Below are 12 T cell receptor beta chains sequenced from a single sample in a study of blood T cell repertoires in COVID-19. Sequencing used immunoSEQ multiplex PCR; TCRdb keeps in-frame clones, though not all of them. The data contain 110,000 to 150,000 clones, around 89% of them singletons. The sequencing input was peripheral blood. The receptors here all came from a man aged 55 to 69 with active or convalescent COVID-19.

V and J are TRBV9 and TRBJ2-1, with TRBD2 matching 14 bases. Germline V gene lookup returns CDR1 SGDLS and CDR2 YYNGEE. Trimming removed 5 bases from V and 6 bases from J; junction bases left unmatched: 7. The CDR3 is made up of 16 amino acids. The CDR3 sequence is CASRRIGTSGSNEQFF. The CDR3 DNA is TGTGCCAGCAGGCGTATAGGGACTAGCGGGAGCAATGAGCAGTTCTTC.

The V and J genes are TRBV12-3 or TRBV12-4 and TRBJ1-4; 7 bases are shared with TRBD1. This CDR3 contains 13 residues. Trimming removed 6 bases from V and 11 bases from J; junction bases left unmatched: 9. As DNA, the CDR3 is TGTGCCAGCAGGTCAAACAGGGGTGAGAAACTGTTTTTT. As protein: CASRSNRGEKLFF.

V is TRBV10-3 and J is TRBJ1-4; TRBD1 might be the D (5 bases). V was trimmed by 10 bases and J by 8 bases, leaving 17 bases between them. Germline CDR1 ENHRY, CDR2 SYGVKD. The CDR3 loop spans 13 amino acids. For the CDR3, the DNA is TGTGCCACCAGGGACTCCCTCGGCGAAAAACTGTTTTTT. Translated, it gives CATRDSLGEKLFF.

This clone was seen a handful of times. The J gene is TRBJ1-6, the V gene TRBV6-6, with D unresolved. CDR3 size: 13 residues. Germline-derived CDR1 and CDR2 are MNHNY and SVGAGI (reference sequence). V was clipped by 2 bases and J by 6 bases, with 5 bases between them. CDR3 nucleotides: TGTGCCAGCAGTTACCTAACTAATTCACCCCTCCACTTT. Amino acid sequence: CASSYLTNSPLHF.

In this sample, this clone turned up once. CDR3 nucleotide sequence: TGCGCCAGCAATTCGGGATTCGGGCAGGACCTCTATGGCTACACCTTC. This gives the protein CASNSGFGQDLYGYTF. The rearrangement joins TRBV10-2 to TRBJ1-2; D is uncertain. The ends were cut back, 7 bases at V and 4 bases at J, with 22 bases in the middle. In germline, CDR1 is WSHSY, CDR2 SAAADI. The CDR3 extends over 16 amino acids.

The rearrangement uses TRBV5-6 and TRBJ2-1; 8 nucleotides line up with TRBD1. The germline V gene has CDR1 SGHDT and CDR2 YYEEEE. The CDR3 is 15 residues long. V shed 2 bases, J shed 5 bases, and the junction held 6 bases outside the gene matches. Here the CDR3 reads CASSLLDREDNEQFF. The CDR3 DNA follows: TGTGCCAGCAGCTTATTGGACAGGGAAGACAATGAGCAGTTCTTC.

CDR3 nucleotide sequence: TGTGCCAGCAGGAGGACTAGCGGGAGGGAGACCCAGTACTTC. Translating gives CASRRTSGRETQYF. The chain is built from TRBV6-5 and TRBJ2-5; 14 nucleotides agree with TRBD2. Germline assignment: CDR1 MNHEY and CDR2 SVGAGI. The CDR3 runs to 14 residues. Trimming at V came to 6 bases and at J to 5 bases, leaving 2 bases not matched to a gene.

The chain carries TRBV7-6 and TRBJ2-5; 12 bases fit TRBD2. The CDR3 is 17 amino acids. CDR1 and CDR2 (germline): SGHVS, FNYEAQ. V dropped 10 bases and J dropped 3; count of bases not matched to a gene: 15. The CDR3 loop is CATTGLAGGPFEETQYF. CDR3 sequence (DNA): TGTGCCACCACTGGCCTAGCGGGGGGGCCCTTTGAAGAGACCCAGTACTTC.

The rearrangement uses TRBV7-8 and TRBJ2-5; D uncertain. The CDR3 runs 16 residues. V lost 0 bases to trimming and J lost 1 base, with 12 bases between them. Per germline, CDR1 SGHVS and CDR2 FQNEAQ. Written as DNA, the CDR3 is TGTGCCAGCAGCTTAGCGATCGGAACAGCCCAAGAGACCCAGTACTTC. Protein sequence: CASSLAIGTAQETQYF.

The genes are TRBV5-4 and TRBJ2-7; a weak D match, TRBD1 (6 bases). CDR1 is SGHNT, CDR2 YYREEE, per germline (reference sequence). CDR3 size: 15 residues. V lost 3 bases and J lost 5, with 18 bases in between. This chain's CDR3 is CASSSAQGNSNEQYF. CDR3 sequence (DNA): TGTGCCAGCAGCTCGGCCCAGGGGAATTCCAACGAGCAGTACTTC.

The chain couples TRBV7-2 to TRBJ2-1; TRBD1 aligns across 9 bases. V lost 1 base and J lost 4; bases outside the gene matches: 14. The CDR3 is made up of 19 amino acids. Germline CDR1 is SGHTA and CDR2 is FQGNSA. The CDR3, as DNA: TGTGCCAGCAGCTTAGGATCGGCGGACCACAGGGGGCGGTACAATGAGCAGTTCTTC. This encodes CASSLGSADHRGRYNEQFF.

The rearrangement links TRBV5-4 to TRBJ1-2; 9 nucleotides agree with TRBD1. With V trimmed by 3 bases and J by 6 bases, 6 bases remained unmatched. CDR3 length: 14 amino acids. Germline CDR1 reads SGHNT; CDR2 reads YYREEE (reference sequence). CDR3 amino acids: CASSSRQGGDGYTF. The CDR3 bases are TGTGCCAGCAGCTCCAGACAGGGGGGCGATGGCTACACCTTC.